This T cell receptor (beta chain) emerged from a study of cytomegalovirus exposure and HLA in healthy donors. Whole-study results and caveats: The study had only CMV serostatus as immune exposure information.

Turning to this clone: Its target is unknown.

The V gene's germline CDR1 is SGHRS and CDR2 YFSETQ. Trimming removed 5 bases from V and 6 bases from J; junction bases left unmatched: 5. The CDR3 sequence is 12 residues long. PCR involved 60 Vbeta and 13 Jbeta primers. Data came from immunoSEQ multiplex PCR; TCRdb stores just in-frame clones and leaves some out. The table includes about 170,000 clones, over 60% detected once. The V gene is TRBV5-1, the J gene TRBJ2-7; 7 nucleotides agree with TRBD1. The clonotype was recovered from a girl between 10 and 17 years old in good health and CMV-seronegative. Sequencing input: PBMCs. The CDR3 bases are TGCGCCAGCAGGCAGACAGGGAGCGAGCAGTACTTC. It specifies CASRQTGSEQYF.